This TCR beta chain was sequenced during a study of blood T cell repertoires in COVID-19. Across the study: The origin of the acute and convalescent COVID-19 samples was the United States, Italy and Spain.

Trimming stripped 4 bases from V and 11 bases from J, with 14 bases between. Per the germline V gene, CDR1 is LGHNT and CDR2 is FRNRAP. CDR3 size: 12 residues. Methods used by the authors: Reference gene primer amplification gave estimated nucleated cell counts. Sequenced by immunoSEQ multiplex PCR; TCRdb stores in-frame clones only, minus some. From that table come the V and J calls and clone size; the DNA was used to work out D and trimming. This table holds about 75,000 clones, less than 90% found once. Those enrolled in Seattle joined during active infection and were followed longitudinally afterward.

What was sequenced was peripheral blood. The chain has TRBV12-5 and TRBJ1-1; no definite D call. The sequence derives from a man older than 75 with COVID-19, enrolled during active disease. The DNA for the CDR3 is TGTGCTAGTGGTTCCGTCGTCGTGCGGGCTTTCTTT. It is translated as CASGSVVVRAFF.